This T cell receptor (beta chain) is from a study of OX40 agonist ivuxolimab in advanced cancers. The repertoire was sequenced with immunoSEQ multiplex PCR; TCRdb's copy has only in-frame clones and lacks some. The sample shows approximately 60,000 clones, 85% to 90% of them seen only once. The sample in question was CD4+ or CD8+ T cells sorted from blood, obtained in a trial of the OX40 agonist ivuxolimab. This sequence was found in an adult with an advanced solid tumor such as melanoma, head and neck, liver or kidney cancer.

DNA for the CDR3: TGTGCCAGCAGCCCCATTGGGACTAGCGGGAACCTCCAAGAGACCCAGTACTTC. Its protein product is CASSPIGTSGNLQETQYF. The V and J genes are TRBV4-2 and TRBJ2-5; 13 positions agree with TRBD2. CDR1 and CDR2 (germline): LGHNA, YNFKEQ. This CDR3 contains 18 residues. Unmatched junction bases numbered 9, after V lost 4 bases and J lost 1 base.